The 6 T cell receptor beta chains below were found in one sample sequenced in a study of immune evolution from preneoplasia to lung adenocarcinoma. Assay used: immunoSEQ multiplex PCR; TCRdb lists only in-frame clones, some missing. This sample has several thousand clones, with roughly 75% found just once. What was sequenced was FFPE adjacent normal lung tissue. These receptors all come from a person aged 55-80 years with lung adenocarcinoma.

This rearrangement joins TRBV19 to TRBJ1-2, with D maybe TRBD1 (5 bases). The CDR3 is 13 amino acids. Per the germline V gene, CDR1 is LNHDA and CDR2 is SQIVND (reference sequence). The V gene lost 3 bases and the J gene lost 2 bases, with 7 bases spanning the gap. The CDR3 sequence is CASSMQGNYGYTF. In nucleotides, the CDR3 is TGTGCCAGTAGTATGCAGGGAAACTATGGCTACACCTTC.

In DNA form, the CDR3 reads TGCAGCGGGAACAGGGGGCTAGGGAGCACTGAAGCTTTCTTT. Its protein product is CSGNRGLGSTEAFF. The V call is TRBV29-1, the J call TRBJ1-1, with 9 bases identical to TRBD1. In germline, CDR1 is SQVTM, CDR2 ANQGSEA. With V trimmed by 7 bases and J by 4 bases, 10 bases remained unmatched. This CDR3 has 14 amino acids.

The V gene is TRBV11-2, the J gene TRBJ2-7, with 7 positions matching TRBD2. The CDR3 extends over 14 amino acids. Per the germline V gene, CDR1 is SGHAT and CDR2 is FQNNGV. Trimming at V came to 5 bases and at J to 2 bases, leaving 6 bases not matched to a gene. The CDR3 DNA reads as TGTGCCAGCAGCCGTGGACTAGATCCCTACGAGCAGTACGTC. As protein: CASSRGLDPYEQYV.

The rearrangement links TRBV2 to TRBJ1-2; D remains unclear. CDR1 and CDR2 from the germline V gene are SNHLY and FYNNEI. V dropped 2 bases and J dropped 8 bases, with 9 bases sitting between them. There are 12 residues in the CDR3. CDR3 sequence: CASSEYEGGYTF. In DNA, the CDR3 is TGTGCCAGCAGTGAATACGAGGGAGGCTACACCTTC.

The CDR3 reads CASSFPGIGRDEQYF. For the CDR3, the DNA is TGTGCCAGCAGTTTCCCGGGGATAGGGCGCGACGAGCAGTACTTC. The chain recombines TRBV28 with TRBJ2-7, with D maybe TRBD2 (5 bases). V was cut by 3 bases and J by 5 bases, with 17 bases left in between. The germline CDR1 and CDR2 sequences are MDHEN and SYDVKM. The CDR3 length is 15 residues.

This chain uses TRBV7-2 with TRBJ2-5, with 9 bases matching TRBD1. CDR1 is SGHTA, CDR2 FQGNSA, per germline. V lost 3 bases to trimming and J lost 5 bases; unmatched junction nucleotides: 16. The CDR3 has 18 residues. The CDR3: CASSFPLDRDRVLETQYF. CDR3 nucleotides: TGTGCCAGCAGCTTCCCGCTCGACCGGGACAGGGTTTTGGAGACCCAGTACTTC.